What follows are 27 T cell receptor beta chains derived from one specimen sequenced in a study of cytomegalovirus exposure and HLA in healthy donors. The primer mix had 60 Vbeta and 13 Jbeta primers. Profiling relied on immunoSEQ multiplex PCR, and the TCRdb table lists in-frame clones only, not all of them. Among about 94,000 clones, 75% to 85% were seen once, and the ten largest hold 3% to 4%. The sequencing sample was made of PBMCs. All receptors derive from a woman in her thirties or forties in good health and CMV-seronegative.

This clone was picked up a small number of times. The V gene is TRBV7-2, the J gene TRBJ1-1; D ambiguous. CDR1 and CDR2 from the germline V gene are SGHTA and FQGNSA. The germline V and J ends were trimmed by 5 bases and 9 bases, with 13 bases remaining between them. The CDR3 covers 12 residues. CDR3 sequence reads: CASSVSTGKAFF. CDR3 nucleotide sequence: TGTGCCAGCAGCGTCTCGACGGGAAAAGCTTTCTTT.

This clone was seen once. The chain is built from TRBV29-1 and TRBJ1-3, with D unclear. V was shortened by 3 bases and J by 0 bases, with 15 bases between the two germline ends. The CDR3 extends over 16 amino acids. CDR1 and CDR2 from the germline V gene are SQVTM and ANQGSEA. The CDR3 loop reads CSVDTRESSSGNTIYF. In DNA form, the CDR3 reads TGCAGCGTTGACACACGTGAATCCAGCTCTGGAAACACCATATATTTT.

The V gene is TRBV5-6, the J gene TRBJ2-5; 10 positions agree with TRBD1. The V and J ends lost 2 bases and 3 bases, in that order; junction bases with no gene match: 4. CDR3 length: 15 amino acids. The V gene's germline CDR1 is SGHDT and CDR2 YYEEEE. The CDR3 coding sequence is TGTGCCAGCAGCTTACCCGGGACAGGGGAAGAGACCCAGTACTTC. This encodes CASSLPGTGEETQYF.

This clone was seen only a few times. This chain uses TRBV5-6 with TRBJ2-3, with 10 bases fitting TRBD2. V was clipped by 5 bases and J by 0 bases; unmatched bases: 3. This CDR3 comprises 15 residues. Per germline, CDR1 SGHDT and CDR2 YYEEEE. The DNA for the CDR3 is TGTGCCAGCAGATCTAGCGGGGGTAGCACAGATACGCAGTATTTT. It encodes CASRSSGGSTDTQYF.

In its sample, this clone was seen once. The J gene is TRBJ2-7, the V gene TRBV30; the D gene is possibly TRBD1 (5 bases). Germline assignment: CDR1 GTSNPN and CDR2 SVGIG (reference sequence). V lost 4 bases and J lost 6, with 16 bases in between. This CDR3 has 13 residues. The CDR3, as DNA: TGTGCCTGGACTAGGCAGGGTAAGACCGAGCAGTACTTC. It translates to CAWTRQGKTEQYF.

The rearrangement joins TRBV20-1 to TRBJ2-7; weak D call: TRBD1 (5 bases). The CDR3 covers 11 residues. The V end was cut by 7 bases, the J end by 3 bases, with 10 bases between. Germline V gives CDR1 DFQATT, CDR2 SNEGSKA (reference sequence). DNA for the CDR3: TGCAGTGTGGGGCGCGGCTACGAGCAGTACTTC. Its protein product is CSVGRGYEQYF.

The chain couples TRBV7-9 to TRBJ1-4, with a tentative D call TRBD1 (5 bases). Germline CDR1 SEHNR, CDR2 FQNEAQ (reference sequence). This CDR3 has 14 amino acids. V was cut by 8 bases and J by 0 bases, with 10 bases left in between. The DNA for the CDR3 is TGTGCCAGCCTAAGGGGTGCAACTAATGAAAAACTGTTTTTT. Encoded protein: CASLRGATNEKLFF.

V usage is TRBV2 and J usage is TRBJ1-5; 7 bases are a match to TRBD1. This CDR3 spans 14 amino acids. V lost 6 bases and J lost 6; bases outside the gene matches: 8. CDR1 is SNHLY and CDR2 is FYNNEI in the germline V gene. CDR3 residues: CASRGDRAPQPQHF. The CDR3 nucleotides are TGTGCCAGCAGAGGAGACAGGGCCCCTCAGCCCCAGCATTTT.

The gene calls are TRBV27 and TRBJ1-5, with 7 bases that match TRBD1. V gave up 7 bases and J gave up 6 bases; unmatched junction bases: 15. From germline, CDR1 is MNHEY and CDR2 SMNVEV (reference sequence). The CDR3 is 16 amino acids. This chain's CDR3 is CASKFTGQGESQPQHF. Here the CDR3 DNA reads TGTGCCAGCAAATTCACCGGCCAGGGGGAAAGTCAGCCCCAGCATTTT.

V and J are TRBV6-1 and TRBJ2-5; D is undetermined. This CDR3 spans 15 amino acids. V lost 2 bases, J lost 1 base, and 11 bases lay in between. Germline-derived CDR1 and CDR2 are MNHNS and SASEGT. This CDR3 reads CASSESFTAQETQYF. For the CDR3, the DNA is TGTGCCAGCAGTGAATCTTTTACAGCCCAAGAGACCCAGTACTTC.

The chain joins TRBV5-6 to TRBJ2-7, with D possibly TRBD2 on 6 matching bases. Trimming took off 6 bases at V and 7 bases at J, with 17 bases between the two ends. The germline V gene encodes CDR1 SGHDT and CDR2 YYEEEE. The CDR3 is 13 amino acids. CDR3 amino acids: CASTGGGPREQYF. For the CDR3, the DNA is TGTGCCAGCACCGGGGGTGGCCCTAGAGAGCAGTACTTC.

This clone was picked up a small number of times. This chain uses TRBV5-4 with TRBJ2-7, with TRBD1 matching 7 bases. Germline V CDR1 and CDR2: SGHNT, YYREEE (reference sequence). This CDR3 is 14 amino acids long. V gave up 3 bases and J gave up 2 bases; unmatched junction bases: 5. For the CDR3, the DNA is TGTGCCAGCAGCTCCGGGACAGCAACCTACGAGCAGTACTTC. Protein: CASSSGTATYEQYF.

V gene TRBV19 combines with J gene TRBJ1-6; D is possibly TRBD1 (6 bases). The CDR3 has 12 residues. The germline V and J ends were trimmed by 8 bases and 7 bases, with 9 bases remaining between them. Per the germline V gene, CDR1 is LNHDA and CDR2 is SQIVND (reference sequence). CDR3 amino acids: CASGTPNSPLHF. The CDR3 coding sequence is TGTGCCAGTGGGACACCAAATTCACCCCTCCACTTT.

CDR3 nucleotide sequence: TGTGCCAGCAGCTTAACCCCCGGGACAGGGGGCTCCTACGAGCAGTACTTC. It specifies CASSLTPGTGGSYEQYF. The J gene is TRBJ2-7, the V gene TRBV7-6; 11 nucleotides match TRBD1. Germline CDR1 is SGHVS and CDR2 is FNYEAQ. The trim removed 2 bases at V and 0 bases at J, leaving 6 bases unmatched. This CDR3 comprises 17 residues.

V gene TRBV7-6 combines with J gene TRBJ2-7, with D maybe TRBD2 (6 bases). The V gene lost 3 bases and the J gene lost 3 bases, with 12 bases spanning the gap. The CDR3 extends over 14 amino acids. From germline, CDR1 is SGHVS and CDR2 FNYEAQ. CDR3 coding DNA: TGTGCCAGCAGCTTTGGGACTTCTCTCTACGAGCAGTACTTC. Translation gives CASSFGTSLYEQYF.

In regard to this clone: One end of the junction varies from germline; a read error may be responsible. The chain links TRBV6-5 to TRBJ2-3, with 8 bases identical to TRBD1. The CDR3 covers 13 residues. Germline lookup yields CDR1 MNHEY and CDR2 SVGAGI. The CDR3 DNA follows: TGTGCCAGCAGTCACACGACAGGGGATACGCGGTATTTT. Translation: CASSHTTGDTRYF.

In its sample, this clone was seen a few times. V and J are TRBV2 and TRBJ1-6; TRBD1 aligns across 7 bases. The V and J ends lost 4 bases and 7 bases, in that order; junction bases with no gene match: 4. Germline lookup yields CDR1 SNHLY and CDR2 FYNNEI. This CDR3 comprises 14 residues. CDR3 sequence: CASSGGQNNSPLHF. The CDR3 DNA is TGTGCCAGCAGTGGGGGACAGAACAATTCACCCCTCCACTTT.

The chain carries TRBV5-1 and TRBJ2-3, with 9 bases fitting TRBD2. The germline V gene encodes CDR1 SGHRS and CDR2 YFSETQ. V shed 0 bases and J 0 bases; nucleotides not matched to a gene: 8. The CDR3 runs 18 residues. In DNA form, the CDR3 reads TGCGCCAGCAGCTTGGAGGTAGCGGGGGTTCTTAGCACAGATACGCAGTATTTT. Its protein product is CASSLEVAGVLSTDTQYF.

This clone was recorded once. The rearrangement joins TRBV7-2 to TRBJ1-2; 8 positions agree with TRBD1. The CDR3 consists of 15 residues. CDR1 SGHTA and CDR2 FQGNSA come from the germline V gene. V lost 4 bases and J lost 0; bases outside the gene matches: 4. CDR3 DNA: TGTGCCAGCAGCTATCGACAGGGGACTAACTATGGCTACACCTTC. This encodes CASSYRQGTNYGYTF.

A single count supports this clone. The rearrangement uses TRBV29-1 and TRBJ1-2, with 9 bases identical to TRBD1. Germline V gives CDR1 SQVTM, CDR2 ANQGSEA. V gave up 7 bases and J gave up 2 bases; unmatched junction bases: 20. The CDR3 sequence is 18 residues long. CDR3 sequence: CSADSPGQGTANNYGYTF. Written as DNA, the CDR3 is TGCAGCGCCGACTCCCCCGGACAGGGGACCGCGAACAACTATGGCTACACCTTC.

This CDR3 reads CASSLLGSENIQYF. The DNA of the CDR3 is TGTGCCAGCAGCTTGTTGGGGAGCGAAAACATTCAGTACTTC. J is TRBJ2-4 and V is TRBV5-4; tentative D call: TRBD2 (5 bases). The germline V and J ends were trimmed by 1 base and 5 bases, with 10 bases remaining between them. This CDR3 is built from 14 residues. From germline, CDR1 is SGHNT and CDR2 YYREEE (reference sequence).

This chain joins TRBV6-5 and TRBJ2-2; 9 bases map to TRBD1. The CDR3 is 14 residues long. V dropped 6 bases and J dropped 5; count of bases not matched to a gene: 4. Germline assignment: CDR1 MNHEY and CDR2 SVGAGI. CDR3: CASRGQGGTGELFF. The CDR3, as DNA: TGTGCCAGCAGGGGACAGGGTGGGACCGGGGAGCTGTTTTTT.

The chain carries TRBV5-4 and TRBJ2-5; TRBD2 matches at 11 bases. J gave up 5 bases and V 4 bases, and 10 bases lay outside the gene matches. The CDR3 has 16 amino acids. CDR1 SGHNT and CDR2 YYREEE come from the germline V gene (reference sequence). Here the CDR3 reads CASSAGLAGRGETQYF. DNA of the CDR3: TGTGCCAGCAGCGCCGGACTAGCGGGCCGAGGGGAGACCCAGTACTTC.

The rearrangement uses TRBV30 and TRBJ1-1, with D possibly being TRBD1 (5 bases). This CDR3 comprises 12 residues. Germline CDR1 GTSNPN, CDR2 SVGIG (reference sequence). Trimming left V 8 bases short and J 8 bases short, with 18 bases between. The CDR3 is CAIRGGPREAFF. The CDR3 DNA is TGTGCCATAAGGGGAGGGCCGCGCGAAGCTTTCTTT.

This chain joins TRBV28 and TRBJ2-7; D is ambiguous. The CDR3 is made up of 12 amino acids. CDR1 and CDR2 (germline): MDHEN, SYDVKM. V lost 3 bases and J 3 bases, leaving 6 bases between the germline ends. The CDR3 sequence: CASSLPSYEQYF. CDR3 coding DNA: TGTGCCAGCAGTTTGCCCAGCTACGAGCAGTACTTC.

The rearrangement uses TRBV15 and TRBJ1-1; D may be TRBD1 (5 bases). From germline, CDR1 is LNHNV and CDR2 YYDKDF (reference sequence). Trimming removed 9 bases from V and 8 bases from J, with 22 bases in between. The CDR3 runs to 14 residues. CDR3 sequence reads: CATGPRGLGEEAFF. CDR3 coding DNA: TGTGCCACGGGGCCGCGCGGATTAGGGGAAGAAGCTTTCTTT.

This clone was detected only once. The chain uses TRBV4-1 and TRBJ2-1; 7 nucleotides agree with TRBD1. The J segment lost 2 bases and the V segment lost 1 base, leaving 8 bases of the junction unmatched. This CDR3 is 17 amino acids long. Germline assignment: CDR1 MGHRA and CDR2 YSYEKL. CDR3 loop: CASSQGRQGWTYNEQFF. In DNA, the CDR3 is TGCGCCAGCAGCCAAGGGAGACAGGGTTGGACCTACAATGAGCAGTTCTTC.